A selection of T cell receptor beta chains follows, all from one sample in a study of a mutant IDH1 vaccine in newly diagnosed glioma. These receptors' antigens are unknown. Method: immunoSEQ multiplex PCR; TCRdb's copy keeps in-frame clones and lacks some. The sample carries 35,000 to 45,000 clones, over 70% recorded once. The sample in question was PBMCs, obtained from a glioma patient whose treatment included an IDH1 peptide vaccine. These receptors were obtained from a man between 40 and 49 years old with glioma. CDR3s leave out the opening cysteine and the closing phenylalanine or tryptophan. The order of the fields is V gene, D gene, CDR3 protein. The D gene is left open where the match is weak.

v_call: TRBV29-1; d_call: NA; cdr3_aa: SVQWAQVPGAQY
v_call: TRBV5-1; d_call: TRBD2; cdr3_aa: ASSLQREAAGELF
v_call: TRBV18; d_call: NA; cdr3_aa: ASSPLGGVNGYT
v_call: TRBV25-1; d_call: NA; cdr3_aa: ASSEFDPSEQF
v_call: TRBV6-1; d_call: TRBD2; cdr3_aa: ASNPGTSGSEF
v_call: TRBV6-6; d_call: NA; cdr3_aa: ASSFSNQPQH
v_call: TRBV21-1; d_call: NA; cdr3_aa: ASSKNVTSISGNTIY
v_call: TRBV5-1; d_call: TRBD1; cdr3_aa: ASSPTGEKEKLF
v_call: TRBV4-1; d_call: TRBD2; cdr3_aa: ASSPGPGLAGENDEQF
v_call: TRBV11-2; d_call: NA; cdr3_aa: ASSLSARDDGYT
v_call: TRBV4-1; d_call: NA; cdr3_aa: ASSQGVLGGYT
v_call: TRBV4-1; d_call: TRBD2; cdr3_aa: ASSQVSGGPEGETQY
v_call: TRBV5-1; d_call: NA; cdr3_aa: ASSGHGTPNEQF
v_call: TRBV19; d_call: TRBD1; cdr3_aa: ASTSPRTGGNNEQF
v_call: TRBV5-5; d_call: NA; cdr3_aa: ASSLSALLSQPQH
v_call: TRBV7-9; d_call: NA; cdr3_aa: ASSLVSYGYT
v_call: TRBV5-1; d_call: TRBD2; cdr3_aa: ASSLYGTSPNEQF
v_call: TRBV18; d_call: NA; cdr3_aa: ASSPFVGQGNQPQH
v_call: TRBV5-4; d_call: NA; cdr3_aa: ASSSGMTGTHRPQH
v_call: TRBV6-4; d_call: TRBD1; cdr3_aa: ASRLQGATDTQY
v_call: TRBV5-4; d_call: NA; cdr3_aa: ASSLDTGLYEQY
v_call: TRBV5-5; d_call: TRBD1; cdr3_aa: ASSSTGVDYNEQF
v_call: TRBV18; d_call: NA; cdr3_aa: ASSPDEITQY
v_call: TRBV5-1; d_call: NA; cdr3_aa: ASSHDGGRGQPQH
v_call: TRBV27; d_call: NA; cdr3_aa: ASSLRGSLYEQY
v_call: TRBV7-9; d_call: TRBD2; cdr3_aa: ASTPGGTSGRGTQY
v_call: TRBV12-5; d_call: NA; cdr3_aa: ASGVAGEETQY
v_call: TRBV12-5; d_call: NA; cdr3_aa: ASGPPTGSYNEQF
v_call: TRBV29-1; d_call: NA; cdr3_aa: SVQGTMGQEQF
v_call: TRBV7-9; d_call: NA; cdr3_aa: ASSLGPWGYT
v_call: TRBV5-5; d_call: NA; cdr3_aa: ASSLWQATGELF
v_call: TRBV4-1; d_call: TRBD2; cdr3_aa: ASSQQTGGTEETQY
v_call: TRBV19; d_call: TRBD1; cdr3_aa: ASSRSRDRGTSSGANVLT
v_call: TRBV19; d_call: NA; cdr3_aa: ASRVDYNTEAF
v_call: TRBV6-1; d_call: NA; cdr3_aa: ASSEERQGGSPLH
v_call: TRBV2; d_call: NA; cdr3_aa: ASSVRRGNTEAF
v_call: TRBV7-2; d_call: NA; cdr3_aa: ASSLLGQGWNEQY
v_call: TRBV29-1; d_call: NA; cdr3_aa: SVEEGLSGNTIY
v_call: TRBV18; d_call: NA; cdr3_aa: ASSPPWGVSEQF
v_call: TRBV5-6; d_call: TRBD2; cdr3_aa: ASSLNRAGGYTGELF
v_call: TRBV7-2; d_call: NA; cdr3_aa: ASSLIMGRTEAF
v_call: TRBV19; d_call: NA; cdr3_aa: ASSVQGRGYGYT